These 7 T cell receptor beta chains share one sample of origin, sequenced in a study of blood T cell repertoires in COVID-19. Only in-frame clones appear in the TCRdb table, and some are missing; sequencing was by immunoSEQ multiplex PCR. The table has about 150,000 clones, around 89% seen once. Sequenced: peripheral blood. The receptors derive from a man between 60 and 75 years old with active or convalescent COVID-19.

As DNA, the CDR3 is TGTGCCAGCAGTGATTGGCGGGATAATGAGCAGTTCTTC. This gives the protein CASSDWRDNEQFF. This rearrangement joins TRBV2 to TRBJ2-1, with D possibly being TRBD2 (6 bases). V was clipped by 3 bases and J by 7 bases, with 10 bases between them. The CDR3 totals 13 residues. The V gene's germline CDR1 is SNHLY and CDR2 FYNNEI.

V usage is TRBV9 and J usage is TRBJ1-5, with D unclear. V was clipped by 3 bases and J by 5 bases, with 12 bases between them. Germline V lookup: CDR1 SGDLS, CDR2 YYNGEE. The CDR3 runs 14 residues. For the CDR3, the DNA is TGTGCCAGCAGCGAGTCGATCAGTGATCAGCCCCAGCATTTT. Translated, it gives CASSESISDQPQHF.

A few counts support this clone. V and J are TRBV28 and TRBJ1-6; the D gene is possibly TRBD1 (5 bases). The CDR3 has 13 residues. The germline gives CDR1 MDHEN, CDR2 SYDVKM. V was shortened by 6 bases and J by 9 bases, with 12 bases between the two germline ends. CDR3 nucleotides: TGTGCCAGCAGGGACATTAGGGGTTCACCCCTCCACTTT. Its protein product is CASRDIRGSPLHF.

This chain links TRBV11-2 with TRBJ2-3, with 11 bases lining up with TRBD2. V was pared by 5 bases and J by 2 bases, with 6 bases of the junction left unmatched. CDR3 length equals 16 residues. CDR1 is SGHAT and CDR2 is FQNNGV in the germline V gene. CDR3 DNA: TGTGCCAGCAGCCCCCTAGCGGGGGGAATCACAGATACGCAGTATTTT. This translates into CASSPLAGGITDTQYF.

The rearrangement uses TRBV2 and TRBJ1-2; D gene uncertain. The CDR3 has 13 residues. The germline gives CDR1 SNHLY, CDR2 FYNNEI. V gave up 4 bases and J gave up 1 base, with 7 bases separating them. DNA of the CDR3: TGTGCCAGCAGTGGTCAGATTAACTATGGCTACACCTTC. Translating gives CASSGQINYGYTF. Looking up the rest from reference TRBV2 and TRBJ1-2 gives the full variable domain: EPEVTQTPSHQVTQMGQEVILRCVPISNHLYFYWYRQILGQKVEFLVSFYNNEISEKSEIFDDQFSVERPDGSNFTLKIRSTKLEDSAMYFCASSGQINYGYTFGSGTRLTVV.

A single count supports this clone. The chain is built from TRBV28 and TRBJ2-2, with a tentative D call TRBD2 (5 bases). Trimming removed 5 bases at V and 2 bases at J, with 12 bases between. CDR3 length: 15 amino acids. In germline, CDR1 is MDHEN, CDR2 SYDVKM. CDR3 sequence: CASSNGRGNTGELFF. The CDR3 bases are TGTGCCAGCAGTAACGGACGGGGAAACACCGGGGAGCTGTTTTTT.

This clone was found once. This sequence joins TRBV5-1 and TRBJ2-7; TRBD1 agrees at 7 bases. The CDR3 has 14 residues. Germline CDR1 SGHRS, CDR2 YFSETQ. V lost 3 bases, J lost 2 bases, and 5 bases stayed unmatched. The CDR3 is CASSSTGPPYEQYF. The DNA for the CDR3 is TGCGCCAGCAGCTCGACAGGGCCCCCCTACGAGCAGTACTTC.